A selection of T cell receptor beta chains follows, all from one sample in a study of cytomegalovirus exposure and HLA in healthy donors. Here immunoSEQ multiplex PCR was the method, and the copy in TCRdb shows in-frame clones only, minus some. In the table there are 150,000 to 200,000 clones, roughly 79% of which are singletons. Sequences were obtained from PBMCs. The receptors come from a young man in good health and CMV-seronegative. The CDR3 runs from the conserved cysteine through the conserved F or W. D genes are given only for firm matches. Size is stated for part of the rows, as once, few or many counts, or as a class when the clone is expanded.

>-|TRBD1|TRBV2|TRBJ2-3
TGTGCCAGCAGTGGGACAGGGGCAACGGACGTCACAGATACGCAGTATTTT
CASSGTGATDVTDTQYF
>-|-|TRBV28|TRBJ1-2
TGTGCCAGCAGTTTCCCCAAACAGGGCGGCTATGGCTACACCTTC
CASSFPKQGGYGYTF
>-|-|TRBV28|TRBJ1-1
TGTGCCAGCGACCCCCCGGGAGACAAGGCTGAAGCTTTCTTT
CASDPPGDKAEAFF
>few|-|TRBV4-1|TRBJ2-1
TGCGCCAGCAGCCGGATGACAGGAAGCTCCTACAATGAGCAGTTCTTC
CASSRMTGSSYNEQFF
>-|TRBD1|TRBV14|TRBJ2-1
TGTGCCAGCAGTCCGTGGACAGGATACAATGAGCAGTTCTTC
CASSPWTGYNEQFF
>-|-|TRBV30|TRBJ2-7
TGTGCCTGGATCCCCCAGGGGACCTACGAGCAGTACTTC
CAWIPQGTYEQYF
>few|TRBD2|TRBV11-3|TRBJ2-7
TGTGCCAGCAGCTTAGGGGGGGGACCCTACGAGCAGTACTTC
CASSLGGGPYEQYF
>once|-|TRBV27|TRBJ1-1
TGTGCCAGCAGTTTATTCCCGGAGCTAGAAGCTTTCTTT
CASSLFPELEAFF
>once|-|TRBV11-3|TRBJ2-2
TGTGCCAGCAGCTTAACTCCCGGGGAGCTGTTTTTT
CASSLTPGELFF
>-|TRBD1|TRBV27|TRBJ1-1
TGTGCCAGCAGTAGTAGGACAGGGATGGACACTGAAGCTTTCTTT
CASSSRTGMDTEAFF
>-|TRBD2|TRBV18|TRBJ2-7
TGTGCCAGCTCCGATAGCGGGGTCTCCTACGAGCAGTACTTC
CASSDSGVSYEQYF
>-|-|TRBV9|TRBJ2-5
TGTGCCAGCAGCGTAGAGCCTAGCGAGGCAGAGACCCAGTACTTC
CASSVEPSEAETQYF
>-|-|TRBV7-9|TRBJ2-1
TGTGCCAGCAGCCTACCCCCCTCACGGGGGAACAATGAGCAGTTCTTC
CASSLPPSRGNNEQFF
>-|TRBD1|TRBV29-1|TRBJ2-7
TGCAGCGTTGCGTCTACAGGGGGCCTCTCCTACGAGCAGTACTTC
CSVASTGGLSYEQYF
>-|-|TRBV21-1|TRBJ2-6
TGTGCCAGCAGCAACGGGATTTCGGGGGCCAACGTCCTGACTTTC
CASSNGISGANVLTF
>once|TRBD2|TRBV10-1|TRBJ2-1
TGCGCCAGCAGTGTAGAACTAGCGGGAGGGTCTGAGCAGTTCTTC
CASSVELAGGSEQFF
>-|TRBD2|TRBV5-5|TRBJ2-7
TGTGCCAGCAGCATGCCGGGACTAGCGGGAGGAATTTTCTACGAGCAGTACTTC
CASSMPGLAGGIFYEQYF
>-|TRBD1|TRBV4-1|TRBJ2-1
TGCGCCAGCAGCCTTAATACGGGACAGTACAATGAGCAGTTCTTC
CASSLNTGQYNEQFF
>-|TRBD2|TRBV6-5|TRBJ2-1
TGTGCCAGCAGTTACACCACTAGCGGTAATGAGCAGTTCTTC
CASSYTTSGNEQFF
>-|-|TRBV6-1|TRBJ1-2
TGTGCCAGCCACCCGGGGAGTACCTACACCTTC
CASHPGSTYTF
>-|-|TRBV7-9|TRBJ1-1
TGTGCCAGCGGAGGTCTTAACACTGAAGCTTTCTTT
CASGGLNTEAFF
>-|-|TRBV6-5|TRBJ1-2
TGTGCCAGCAGTTACGAGGGGAGGGGCTACACCTTC
CASSYEGRGYTF
>-|-|TRBV9|TRBJ2-1
TGTGCCAGCAGCGCCAGGAATGAGCAGTTCTTC
CASSARNEQFF
>-|TRBD2|TRBV5-1|TRBJ2-1
TGCGCCAGCAGCTTAAGCGGGATGGCTAGGGATGAGCAGTTCTTC
CASSLSGMARDEQFF
>-|-|TRBV19|TRBJ1-3
TGTGCCAGTTCGTACCTTCAGTACTCTGGAAACACCATATATTTT
CASSYLQYSGNTIYF
>-|-|TRBV10-3|TRBJ2-1
TGTGCCATCAGTGATGTGGACAGTGGGTTCTTC
CAISDVDSGFF
>few|TRBD1|TRBV5-6|TRBJ1-2
TGTGCCAGCAGCATGGGACAGAGCCCCGTCTATGGCTACACCTTC
CASSMGQSPVYGYTF
>once|TRBD2|TRBV4-1|TRBJ2-7
TGCGCCAGCAGCCAAAGTAGCGGGGTAAACTCCTACGAGCAGTACTTC
CASSQSSGVNSYEQYF
>-|-|TRBV11-2|TRBJ2-1
TGTGCCAGCAGCTCCAGAGGGTCGAGGTCCTACAATGAGCAGTTCTTC
CASSSRGSRSYNEQFF
>-|-|TRBV7-9|TRBJ1-2
TGTGCCAGCAGCCCCTGGGGGGACGAATATCACTATGGCTACACCTTC
CASSPWGDEYHYGYTF
>-|TRBD2|TRBV7-9|TRBJ2-2
TGTTCCAGCAGCCGTGGACTAGCGGGATTGAACACCGGGGAGCTGTTTTTT
CSSSRGLAGLNTGELFF
>-|-|TRBV5-1|TRBJ2-1
TGCGCCAGCAGCTTGGGGTATGCGGGGGCCCTCGATGAGCAGTTCTTC
CASSLGYAGALDEQFF
>-|TRBD2|TRBV18|TRBJ2-7
TGTGCCAGCTCACCCGGGACTAGCGGGTCTACCTACGAGCAGTACTTC
CASSPGTSGSTYEQYF
>once|-|TRBV5-4|TRBJ1-2
TGTGCCAGCAGCTTGGTTGGTCCAAGGACTACTAACTATGGCTACACCTTC
CASSLVGPRTTNYGYTF
>-|TRBD2|TRBV7-3|TRBJ2-1
TGTGCCAGCAGCTTGGTTAGCGGGGGCAATGAGCAGTTCTTC
CASSLVSGGNEQFF